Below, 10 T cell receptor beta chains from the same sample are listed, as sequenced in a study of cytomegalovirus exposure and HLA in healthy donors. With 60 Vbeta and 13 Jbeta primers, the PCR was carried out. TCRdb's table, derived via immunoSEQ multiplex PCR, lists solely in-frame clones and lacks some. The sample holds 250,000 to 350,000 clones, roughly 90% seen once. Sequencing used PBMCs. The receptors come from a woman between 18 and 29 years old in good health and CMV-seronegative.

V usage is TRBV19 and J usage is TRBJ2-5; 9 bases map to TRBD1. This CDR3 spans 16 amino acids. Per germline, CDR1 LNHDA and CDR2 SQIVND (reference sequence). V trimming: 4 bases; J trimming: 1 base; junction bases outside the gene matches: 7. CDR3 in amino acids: CASSTKGQGLQETQYF. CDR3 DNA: TGTGCCAGTAGTACCAAGGGACAGGGCCTCCAAGAGACCCAGTACTTC.

In DNA form, the CDR3 reads TGTGCCAGCTCACCGGGTACAGTGAACACTGAAGCTTTCTTT. This sequence encodes CASSPGTVNTEAFF. The rearrangement joins TRBV18 to TRBJ1-1, with D uncertain. The CDR3 contains 14 residues. The V end was cut by 3 bases, the J end by 0 bases, with 8 bases between. Per germline, CDR1 KGHSH and CDR2 LQKENI.

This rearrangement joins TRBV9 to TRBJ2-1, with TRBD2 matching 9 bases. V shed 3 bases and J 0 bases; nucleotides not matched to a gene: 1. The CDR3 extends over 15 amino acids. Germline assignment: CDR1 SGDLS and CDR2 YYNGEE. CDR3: CASSDSGGSYNEQFF. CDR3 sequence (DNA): TGTGCCAGCAGCGATAGCGGGGGCTCCTACAATGAGCAGTTCTTC.

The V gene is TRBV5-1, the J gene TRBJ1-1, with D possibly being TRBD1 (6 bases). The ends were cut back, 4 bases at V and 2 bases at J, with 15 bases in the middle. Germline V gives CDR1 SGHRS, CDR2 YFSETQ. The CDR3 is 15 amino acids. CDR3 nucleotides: TGCGCCAGCAGCAAACCACAGGGAATAAACACTGAAGCTTTCTTT. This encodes CASSKPQGINTEAFF.

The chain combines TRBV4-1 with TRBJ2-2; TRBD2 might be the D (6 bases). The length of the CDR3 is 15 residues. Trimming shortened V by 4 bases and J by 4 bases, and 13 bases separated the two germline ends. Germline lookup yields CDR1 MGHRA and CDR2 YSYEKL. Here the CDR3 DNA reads TGCGCCAGCAGCCGATTCCTCGGGGGCACCGGGGAGCTGTTTTTT. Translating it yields CASSRFLGGTGELFF.

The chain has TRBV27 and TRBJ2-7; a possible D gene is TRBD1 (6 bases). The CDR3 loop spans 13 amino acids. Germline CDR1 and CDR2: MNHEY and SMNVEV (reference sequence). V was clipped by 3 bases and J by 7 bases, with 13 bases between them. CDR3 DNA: TGTGCCAGCAGTTTGGGACACTCGGGGGAGCAGTACTTC. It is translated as CASSLGHSGEQYF.

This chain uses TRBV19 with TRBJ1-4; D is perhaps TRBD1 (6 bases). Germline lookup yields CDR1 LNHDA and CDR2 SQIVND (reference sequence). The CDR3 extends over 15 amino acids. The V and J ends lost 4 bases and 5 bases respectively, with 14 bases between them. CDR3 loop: CASSRAGQQNEKLFF. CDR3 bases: TGTGCCAGTAGTAGAGCTGGACAGCAAAATGAAAAACTGTTTTTT.

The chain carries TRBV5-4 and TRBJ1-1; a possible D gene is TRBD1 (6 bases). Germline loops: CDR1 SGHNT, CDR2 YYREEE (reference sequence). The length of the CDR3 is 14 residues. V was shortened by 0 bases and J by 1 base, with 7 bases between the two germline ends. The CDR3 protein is CASSLDRANTEAFF. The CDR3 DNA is TGTGCCAGCAGCTTGGACAGGGCGAACACTGAAGCTTTCTTT.

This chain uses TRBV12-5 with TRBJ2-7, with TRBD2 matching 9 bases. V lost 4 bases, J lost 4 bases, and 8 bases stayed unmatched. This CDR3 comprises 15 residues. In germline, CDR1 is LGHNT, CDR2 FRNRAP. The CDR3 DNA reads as TGTGCTAGTGGTTCCGCGGGGGGGCTTATGTACGAGCAGTACTTC. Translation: CASGSAGGLMYEQYF. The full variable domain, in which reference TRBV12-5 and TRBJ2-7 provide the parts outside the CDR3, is DARVTQTPRHKVTEMGQEVTMRCQPILGHNTVFWYRQTMMQGLELLAYFRNRAPLDDSGMPKDRFSAEMPDATLATLKIQPSEPRDSAVYFCASGSAGGLMYEQYFGPGTRLTVT.

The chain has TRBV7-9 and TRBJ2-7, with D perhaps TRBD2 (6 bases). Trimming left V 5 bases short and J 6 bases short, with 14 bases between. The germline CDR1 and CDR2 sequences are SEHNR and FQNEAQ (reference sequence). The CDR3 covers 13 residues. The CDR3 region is CASSHLKGGEQYF. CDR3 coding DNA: TGTGCCAGCAGCCACTTAAAGGGAGGCGAGCAGTACTTC.